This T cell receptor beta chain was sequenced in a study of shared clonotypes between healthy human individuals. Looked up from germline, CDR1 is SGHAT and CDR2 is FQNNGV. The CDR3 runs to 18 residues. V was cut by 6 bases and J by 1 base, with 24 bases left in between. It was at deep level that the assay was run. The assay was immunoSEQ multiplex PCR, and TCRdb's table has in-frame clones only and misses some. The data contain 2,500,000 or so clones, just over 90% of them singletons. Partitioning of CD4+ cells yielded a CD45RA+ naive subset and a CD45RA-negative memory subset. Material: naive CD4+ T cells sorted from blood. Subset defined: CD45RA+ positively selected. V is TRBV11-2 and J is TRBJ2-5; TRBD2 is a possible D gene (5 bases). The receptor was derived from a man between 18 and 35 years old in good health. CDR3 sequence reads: CASSLDTYPPTTQETQYF. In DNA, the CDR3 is TGTGCCAGCAGTTTGGATACCTACCCGCCGACTACCCAAGAGACCCAGTACTTC.